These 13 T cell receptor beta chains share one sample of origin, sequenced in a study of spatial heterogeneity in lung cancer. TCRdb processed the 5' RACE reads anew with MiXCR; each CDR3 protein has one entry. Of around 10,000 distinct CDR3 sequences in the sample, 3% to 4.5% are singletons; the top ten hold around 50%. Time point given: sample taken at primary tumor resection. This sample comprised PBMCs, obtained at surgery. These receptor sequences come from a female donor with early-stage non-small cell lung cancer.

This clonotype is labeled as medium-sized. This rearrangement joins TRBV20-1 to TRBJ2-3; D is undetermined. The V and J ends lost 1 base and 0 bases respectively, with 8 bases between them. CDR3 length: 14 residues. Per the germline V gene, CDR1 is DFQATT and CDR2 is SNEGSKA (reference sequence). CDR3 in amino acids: CSARGTGSTDTQYF. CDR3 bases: TGCAGTGCTAGAGGCACGGGCAGCACAGATACGCAGTATTTT.

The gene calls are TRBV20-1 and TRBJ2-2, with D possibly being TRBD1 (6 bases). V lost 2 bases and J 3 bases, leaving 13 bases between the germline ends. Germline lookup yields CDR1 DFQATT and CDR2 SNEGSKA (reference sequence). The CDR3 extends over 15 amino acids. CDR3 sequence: CSARHRDKYTGELFF. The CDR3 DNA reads TGCAGTGCTAGACACAGGGACAAATACACCGGGGAGCTGTTTTTT.

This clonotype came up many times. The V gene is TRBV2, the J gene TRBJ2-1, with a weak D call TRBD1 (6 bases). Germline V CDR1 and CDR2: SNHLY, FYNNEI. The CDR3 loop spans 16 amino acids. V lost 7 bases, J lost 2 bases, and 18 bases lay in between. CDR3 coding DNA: TGTGCCAGCATGCCCCTCCCCAGGGGAGCCTACAATGAGCAGTTCTTC. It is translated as CASMPLPRGAYNEQFF.

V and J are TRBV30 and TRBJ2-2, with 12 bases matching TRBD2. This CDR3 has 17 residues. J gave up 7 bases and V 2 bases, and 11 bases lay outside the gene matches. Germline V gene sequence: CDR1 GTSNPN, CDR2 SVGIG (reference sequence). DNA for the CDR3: TGTGCCTGGAGTCCCCCAGGACTAGCGGGAACCTACGGGGAGCTGTTTTTT. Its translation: CAWSPPGLAGTYGELFF.

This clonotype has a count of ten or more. CDR3 sequence (DNA): TGCGCCACCAGGCCCATTGGGACAGGTGGACCCGCGAACACCGGGGAGCTGTTTTTT. It translates to CATRPIGTGGPANTGELFF. The V and J genes are TRBV10-1 and TRBJ2-2; 8 nucleotides align to TRBD1. The CDR3 is made up of 19 amino acids. V dropped 10 bases and J dropped 0; count of bases not matched to a gene: 19. Germline assignment: CDR1 WNHNN and CDR2 SYGVQD (reference sequence).

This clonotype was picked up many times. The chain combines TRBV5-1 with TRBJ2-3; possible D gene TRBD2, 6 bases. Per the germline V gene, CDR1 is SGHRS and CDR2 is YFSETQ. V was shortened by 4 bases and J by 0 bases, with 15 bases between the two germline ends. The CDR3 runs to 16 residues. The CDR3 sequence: CASSGGLLSSTDTQYF. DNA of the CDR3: TGCGCCAGCAGCGGTGGACTACTATCTAGCACAGATACGCAGTATTTT.

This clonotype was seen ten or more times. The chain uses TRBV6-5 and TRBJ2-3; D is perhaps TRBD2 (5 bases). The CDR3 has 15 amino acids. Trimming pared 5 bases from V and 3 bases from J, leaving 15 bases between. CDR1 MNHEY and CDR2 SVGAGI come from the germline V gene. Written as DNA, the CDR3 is TGTGCCAGCAGTCAAATTCGGGGTAGGACAGATACGCAGTATTTT. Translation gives CASSQIRGRTDTQYF.

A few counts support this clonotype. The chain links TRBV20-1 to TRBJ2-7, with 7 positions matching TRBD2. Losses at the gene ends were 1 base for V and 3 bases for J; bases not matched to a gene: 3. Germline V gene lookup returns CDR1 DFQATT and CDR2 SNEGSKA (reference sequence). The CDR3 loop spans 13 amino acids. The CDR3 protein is CSARVAGVYEQYF. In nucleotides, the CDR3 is TGCAGTGCTAGAGTGGCGGGAGTCTACGAGCAGTACTTC.

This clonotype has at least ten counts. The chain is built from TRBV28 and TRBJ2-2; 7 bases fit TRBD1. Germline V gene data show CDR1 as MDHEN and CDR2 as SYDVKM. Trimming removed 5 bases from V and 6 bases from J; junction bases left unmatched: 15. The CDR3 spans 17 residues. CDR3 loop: CASSLPPGTAHPGELFF. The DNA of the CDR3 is TGTGCCAGCAGTCTCCCTCCCGGGACAGCCCACCCCGGGGAGCTGTTTTTT.

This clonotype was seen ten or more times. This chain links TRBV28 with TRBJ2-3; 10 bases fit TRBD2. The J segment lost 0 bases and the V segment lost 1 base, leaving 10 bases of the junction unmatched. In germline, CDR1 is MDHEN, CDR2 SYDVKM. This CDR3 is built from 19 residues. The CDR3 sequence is CASSLFLAGAGTSTDTQYF. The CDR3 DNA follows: TGTGCCAGCAGTTTATTCCTAGCGGGGGCGGGTACTAGCACAGATACGCAGTATTTT.

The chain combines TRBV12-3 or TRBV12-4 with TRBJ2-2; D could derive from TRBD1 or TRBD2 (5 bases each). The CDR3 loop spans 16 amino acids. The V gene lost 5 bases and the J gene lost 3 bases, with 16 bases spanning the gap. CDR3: CASSPGTPSYTGELFF. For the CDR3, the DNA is TGTGCCAGCAGTCCCGGGACCCCAAGTTACACCGGGGAGCTGTTTTTT.

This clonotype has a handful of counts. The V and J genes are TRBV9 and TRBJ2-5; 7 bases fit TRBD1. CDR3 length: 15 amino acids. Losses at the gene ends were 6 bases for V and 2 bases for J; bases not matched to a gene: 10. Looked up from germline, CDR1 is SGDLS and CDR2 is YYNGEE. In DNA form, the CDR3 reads TGTGCCAGCAATCGACAGGGTGATGGGCAAGAGACCCAGTACTTC. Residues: CASNRQGDGQETQYF.

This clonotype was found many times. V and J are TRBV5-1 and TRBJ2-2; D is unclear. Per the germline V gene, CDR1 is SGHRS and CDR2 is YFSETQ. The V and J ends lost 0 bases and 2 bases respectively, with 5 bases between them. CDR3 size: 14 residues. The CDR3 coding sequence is TGCGCCAGCAGCTTGGACGTAAACACCGGGGAGCTGTTTTTT. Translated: CASSLDVNTGELFF. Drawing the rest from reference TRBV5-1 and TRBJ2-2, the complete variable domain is KAGVTQTPRYLIKTRGQQVTLSCSPISGHRSVSWYQQTPGQGLQFLFEYFSETQRNKGNFPGRFSGRQFSNSRSEMNVSTLELGDSALYLCASSLDVNTGELFFGEGSRLTVL.